The 21 T cell receptor beta chains below come from one sample, sequenced in a study of response to subunit inactivated influenza vaccine. TCRdb re-analysed the RT-PCR reads in MiXCR, keeping a single row per CDR3 protein. The table lists hundreds of thousands of distinct CDR3 sequences, 12% to 15% of them singletons. Sequenced material: PBMCs from blood, taken 14 days before vaccination. The receptors here all came from a man aged 50 to 60 who received an inactivated influenza vaccine.

A few counts support this clonotype. The chain joins TRBV2 to TRBJ2-2; TRBD1 might be the D (6 bases). The CDR3 is made up of 15 amino acids. Trimming stripped 3 bases from V and 5 bases from J, with 13 bases between. Germline-derived CDR1 and CDR2 are SNHLY and FYNNEI. The CDR3 is CASSDLNRVTGELFF. CDR3 bases: TGTGCCAGCAGTGACCTAAACAGGGTGACCGGGGAGCTGTTTTTT.

This clonotype was detected a few times. This sequence joins TRBV20-1 and TRBJ2-7, with a weak D call TRBD2 (5 bases). V was pared by 3 bases and J by 5 bases, with 20 bases between. This CDR3 is 15 amino acids long. Germline V gives CDR1 DFQATT, CDR2 SNEGSKA (reference sequence). The CDR3 nucleotides are TGCAGTGCTAGGAACCGGCGGGCCTTATCCCACGAGCAGTACTTC. Protein: CSARNRRALSHEQYF.

The sample holds a few counts of this clonotype. The chain employs TRBV6-5 and TRBJ2-7, with 8 positions matching TRBD1. The V gene's germline CDR1 is MNHEY and CDR2 SVGAGI. The trim removed 2 bases at V and 3 bases at J, leaving 3 bases unmatched. The CDR3 extends over 14 amino acids. The CDR3, as DNA: TGTGCCAGCAGTTACGACAGGGGCAACTACGAGCAGTACTTC. As protein: CASSYDRGNYEQYF.

The table lists this clonotype with a few counts. The rearrangement uses TRBV5-5 and TRBJ1-5; 7 nucleotides align to TRBD1. Germline values: CDR1 SGHKS, CDR2 YYEKEE (reference sequence). The CDR3 consists of 17 residues. Trimming removed 0 bases from V and 6 bases from J; junction bases left unmatched: 12. CDR3 bases: TGTGCCAGCAGCTTGGCTCTGTCCATACAGGGGTCTCAGCCCCAGCATTTT. Translation gives CASSLALSIQGSQPQHF.

This clonotype was recorded many times. This chain links TRBV11-2 with TRBJ2-6; no clear D. V was cut by 4 bases and J by 0 bases, with 4 bases left in between. This CDR3 has 14 amino acids. CDR1 is SGHAT and CDR2 is FQNNGV in the germline V gene. CDR3 sequence reads: CASSSFSGANVLTF. The CDR3 bases are TGTGCCAGCAGCTCCTTCTCTGGGGCCAACGTCCTGACTTTC.

This clonotype occurred a few times. The V gene is TRBV10-3, the J gene TRBJ2-4; 12 nucleotides line up with TRBD2. The V segment lost 2 bases and the J segment 3 bases; nucleotides outside the gene matches: 8. CDR3 length: 18 amino acids. Germline-derived CDR1 and CDR2 are ENHRY and SYGVKD. CDR3 coding DNA: TGTGCCATCAGTGAGGAGCTAGCGGGGGGGTCTGTCAAAAACATTCAGTACTTC. This gives the protein CAISEELAGGSVKNIQYF.

This clonotype was picked up a small number of times. The chain couples TRBV7-2 to TRBJ2-6; no firm D call. The CDR3 runs to 16 residues. Germline V gives CDR1 SGHTA, CDR2 FQGNSA. V was cut by 2 bases and J by 4 bases, with 12 bases left in between. CDR3 sequence reads: CASSLKYGLGANVLTF. The CDR3 bases are TGTGCCAGCAGCTTAAAATATGGGCTGGGGGCCAACGTCCTGACTTTC.

This clonotype was observed a few times. V gene TRBV4-1 combines with J gene TRBJ1-2; TRBD1 aligns across 8 bases. The V gene end was trimmed by 2 bases and the J gene end by 4 bases; junction bases not matched to a gene: 0. There are 13 residues in the CDR3. The germline CDR1 and CDR2 sequences are MGHRA and YSYEKL. The chain's CDR3 is CASSQQGAYGYTF. CDR3 nucleotides: TGCGCCAGCAGCCAACAGGGGGCCTATGGCTACACCTTC.

The chain is built from TRBV12-3 or TRBV12-4 and TRBJ1-2, with D possibly being TRBD1 (5 bases). V lost 6 bases, J lost 3 bases, and 17 bases lay in between. The length of the CDR3 is 15 residues. CDR3 region: CASSPGPGLHYGYTF. The CDR3 DNA reads TGTGCCAGCAGCCCCGGACCGGGACTCCACTATGGCTACACCTTC.

V and J are TRBV19 and TRBJ1-1, with TRBD1 as a possible D gene (6 bases). V lost 7 bases and J 5 bases, leaving 14 bases between the germline ends. The length of the CDR3 is 13 residues. Germline CDR1 and CDR2: LNHDA and SQIVND (reference sequence). CDR3 sequence reads: CASIGRGSTEAFF. In nucleotides, the CDR3 is TGTGCCAGTATTGGGAGGGGGTCGACTGAAGCTTTCTTT.

The chain has TRBV20-1 and TRBJ2-1, with TRBD1 matching over 10 bases. The length of the CDR3 is 16 residues. From germline, CDR1 is DFQATT and CDR2 SNEGSKA (reference sequence). V lost 0 bases to trimming and J lost 4 bases; unmatched junction nucleotides: 6. Written as DNA, the CDR3 is TGCAGTGCTAGAGAAGGGACAGGGGTATTTTACAATGAGCAGTTCTTC. The encoded protein is CSAREGTGVFYNEQFF.

The V gene is TRBV18, the J gene TRBJ2-2; D possibly corresponds to TRBD1 (6 bases). The germline V and J ends were trimmed by 1 base and 5 bases, with 14 bases remaining between them. This CDR3 contains 16 residues. Germline assignment: CDR1 KGHSH and CDR2 LQKENI. The CDR3 loop reads CASSPQIQGSTGELFF. The DNA for the CDR3 is TGTGCCAGCTCACCACAGATACAGGGTTCAACCGGGGAGCTGTTTTTT.

The sample holds a few counts of this clonotype. The V gene is TRBV12-3 or TRBV12-4, the J gene TRBJ1-5; D gene ambiguous. This CDR3 is built from 14 residues. V was trimmed by 0 bases and J by 5 bases, leaving 8 bases between them. DNA of the CDR3: TGTGCCAGCAGTTTAGCCAGGCGCCATCAGCCCCAGCATTTT. As protein: CASSLARRHQPQHF.

Worth noting for this clonotype: One junction end does not reproduce the germline sequence, and a read error may be involved. The chain is built from TRBV7-2 and TRBJ2-7, with D tentatively TRBD2 (5 bases). Germline V lookup: CDR1 SGHTA, CDR2 FQGNSA. The CDR3 has 13 residues. As DNA, the CDR3 is TGTGCCAGCAGTTTAGCGCTTTCTTACGAGCAGTACTTC. Residues: CASSLALSYEQYF.

The chain links TRBV12-3 or TRBV12-4 to TRBJ1-6; 11 bases map to TRBD1. The CDR3 consists of 16 residues. The trim removed 6 bases at V and 3 bases at J, leaving 4 bases unmatched. The CDR3 DNA is TGTGCCAGCAGAGCCGGGACAGGGGGCTATAATTCACCCCTCCACTTT. Translating it yields CASRAGTGGYNSPLHF.

This chain connects TRBV27 to TRBJ2-7; D is unresolved. Germline CDR1 and CDR2: MNHEY and SMNVEV (reference sequence). This CDR3 has 11 residues. With 3 bases removed from V and 7 bases from J, the gap between germline ends came to 7 bases. The CDR3 sequence: CASSLGLEQYF. CDR3 bases: TGTGCCAGCAGTTTGGGTCTGGAGCAGTACTTC.

CDR3 residues: CASSLRTGVTLGYTF. In nucleotides, the CDR3 is TGTGCCAGCAGCTTACGGACAGGGGTGACCCTTGGCTACACCTTC. The V gene is TRBV11-3, the J gene TRBJ1-2; 9 nucleotides align to TRBD1. Germline V lookup: CDR1 SGHNT, CDR2 YENEEA. The trim removed 2 bases at V and 7 bases at J, leaving 8 bases unmatched. The CDR3 is 15 amino acids.

The chain recombines TRBV29-1 with TRBJ2-5; D is perhaps TRBD1 or TRBD2 (5 bases each). This CDR3 has 14 residues. CDR1 and CDR2 (germline): SQVTM, ANQGSEA. V was cut by 6 bases and J by 7 bases, with 21 bases left in between. CDR3 residues: CSVKGDGPLGTQYF. DNA of the CDR3: TGCAGCGTGAAAGGGGACGGGCCCCTCGGGACCCAGTACTTC.

This clonotype has ten or more counts. V is TRBV3-1 and J is TRBJ2-7; D is ambiguous. Trimming pared 1 base from V and 5 bases from J, leaving 3 bases between. Germline CDR1 LGHDT, CDR2 YNNKEL (reference sequence). The CDR3 has 11 residues. The CDR3 loop reads CASSQAHEQYF. The DNA of the CDR3 is TGTGCCAGCAGCCAAGCGCACGAGCAGTACTTC.

V usage is TRBV4-3 and J usage is TRBJ2-7; a weak D match, TRBD1 (5 bases). Germline V CDR1 and CDR2: LGHNA, YSLEER. CDR3 length equals 17 residues. Trimming removed 0 bases at V and 2 bases at J, with 17 bases between. The CDR3 protein is CASSQELSVRGTYEQYF. The CDR3 DNA reads TGCGCCAGCAGCCAAGAGTTAAGCGTAAGGGGAACCTACGAGCAGTACTTC.

This CDR3 is CLPHHSPGLWRLAYNEQFF. In DNA form, the CDR3 reads TGCCTTCCTCATCACTCCCCGGGACTATGGAGGTTGGCCTACAATGAGCAGTTCTTC. The V call is TRBV29-1, the J call TRBJ2-1, with 7 nucleotides matching TRBD2. Germline lookup yields CDR1 SQVTM and CDR2 ANQGSEA. This CDR3 is built from 19 residues.